Listed here are 29 T cell receptor beta chains from one sample, sequenced in a study of blood T cell repertoires in COVID-19. Data came from immunoSEQ multiplex PCR; TCRdb stores just in-frame clones and leaves some out. Among over 200,000 clones listed, roughly 86% were seen once. Source material: peripheral blood. These receptors originate from a human donor in a cohort sampled during active COVID-19.

This chain connects TRBV5-1 to TRBJ2-6; 9 nucleotides agree with TRBD1. Germline assignment: CDR1 SGHRS and CDR2 YFSETQ. The CDR3 consists of 16 residues. Losses at the gene ends were 4 bases for V and 3 bases for J; bases not matched to a gene: 5. CDR3 region: CASSQQGAHGANVLTF. The CDR3 DNA reads as TGCGCCAGCAGCCAACAGGGGGCGCATGGGGCCAACGTCCTGACTTTC.

The CDR3 protein is CASSAGQGNGNTIYF. As DNA, the CDR3 is TGTGCCAGTAGTGCAGGACAGGGTAATGGAAACACCATATATTTT. The V call is TRBV19, the J call TRBJ1-3; TRBD1 matches at 8 bases. The CDR3 spans 15 residues. V was clipped by 5 bases and J by 3 bases; unmatched bases: 6. Germline V CDR1 and CDR2: LNHDA, SQIVND (reference sequence).

The V call is TRBV3-1 (or the pseudogene TRBV3-2), the J call TRBJ2-1; D not resolved. This CDR3 spans 13 amino acids. The V and J ends lost 0 bases and 7 bases respectively, with 7 bases between them. CDR1 is LGHDT and CDR2 is YNNKEL in the germline V gene (reference sequence). CDR3 sequence reads: CASSQDQANEQFF. The DNA of the CDR3 is TGTGCCAGCAGCCAAGATCAAGCGAATGAGCAGTTCTTC.

The count of this clone is one. V is TRBV5-5 and J is TRBJ1-6; D is undetermined. The CDR3 consists of 16 residues. V shed 0 bases and J shed 10 bases, with 17 bases lying between them. Germline V gene lookup returns CDR1 SGHKS and CDR2 YYEKEE (reference sequence). Here the CDR3 DNA reads TGTGCCAGCAGCTTGGAGGTCCCCCTACCCGGGTCACCCCTCCACTTT. It codes for CASSLEVPLPGSPLHF.

The chain combines TRBV5-1 with TRBJ1-2, with no clear D. The germline V gene has CDR1 SGHRS and CDR2 YFSETQ. Between the trimmed V and J ends, which lost 6 bases and 3 bases, there was a span of 12 bases. CDR3 length: 13 amino acids. This chain's CDR3 is CASNSGEDYGYTF. The CDR3 region has the DNA TGCGCCAGCAACAGTGGGGAGGACTATGGCTACACCTTC.

This chain joins TRBV4-1 and TRBJ1-1, with a tentative D call TRBD1 (5 bases). The germline CDR1 and CDR2 sequences are MGHRA and YSYEKL. Trimming cost V 0 bases and J 1 base, with 15 bases left between them. This CDR3 contains 17 residues. Here the CDR3 reads CASSQEVWRGRNTEAFF. The CDR3 DNA follows: TGCGCCAGCAGCCAAGAGGTCTGGAGGGGCAGGAACACTGAAGCTTTCTTT.

V usage is TRBV5-1 and J usage is TRBJ1-2; D is unresolved. V lost 1 base to trimming and J lost 3 bases, with 13 bases between them. Germline lookup yields CDR1 SGHRS and CDR2 YFSETQ. The CDR3 is 15 residues long. CDR3 DNA: TGCGCCAGCAGCTTGAATACGGGGAGGGACTATGGCTACACCTTC. Translation gives CASSLNTGRDYGYTF.

About this clone: This CDR3 is missing its conserved last phenylalanine or tryptophan, likely due to a read error. No DNA is shown, since the ends of the CDR3 on it are uncertain; the CDR3 is the one TCRdb lists. CDR3 sequence: CASSPQTGEAQL. The chain links TRBV18 to TRBJ2-7; the table names TRBD1, a call not compared with the DNA. Germline V gene sequence: CDR1 KGHSH, CDR2 LQKENI. The CDR3 numbers 12 amino acids, ends counted.

The chain carries TRBV5-1 and TRBJ2-7; TRBD2 matches at 11 bases. The germline CDR1 and CDR2 sequences are SGHRS and YFSETQ. CDR3 size: 16 residues. Trimming took 2 bases from V and 7 from J; bases not matched to a gene: 11. CDR3 residues: CASSFPQLAGAREQYF. CDR3 in DNA: TGCGCCAGCAGCTTCCCCCAACTAGCGGGGGCACGGGAGCAGTACTTC.

The chain carries TRBV10-3 and TRBJ1-1; D gene uncertain. The germline V and J ends were trimmed by 3 bases and 2 bases, with 7 bases remaining between them. The CDR3 spans 13 residues. CDR1 and CDR2 from the germline V gene are ENHRY and SYGVKD. CDR3 bases: TGTGCCATCAGTGATGTAGCCAACACTGAAGCTTTCTTT. As protein: CAISDVANTEAFF.

CDR3 bases: TGTGCCAGCAGTCCCCGACAGACGCCTAACTATGGCTACACCTTC. This sequence encodes CASSPRQTPNYGYTF. This rearrangement joins TRBV5-6 to TRBJ1-2, with D maybe TRBD1 (5 bases). V lost 5 bases and J 0 bases, leaving 14 bases between the germline ends. CDR3 length: 15 amino acids. CDR1 is SGHDT and CDR2 is YYEEEE in the germline V gene.

This chain connects TRBV5-6 to TRBJ1-5; 7 bases are shared with TRBD1. Germline V gene lookup returns CDR1 SGHDT and CDR2 YYEEEE. The CDR3 is 17 amino acids. V was pared by 0 bases and J by 5 bases, with 11 bases of the junction left unmatched. The CDR3 nucleotides read TGTGCCAGCAGCTTGGGGCCCTTCGACAGGGTACATCAGCCCCAGCATTTT. Protein sequence: CASSLGPFDRVHQPQHF.

This chain connects TRBV7-6 to TRBJ2-7, with TRBD2 identical over 13 bases. The V segment lost 5 bases and the J segment 3 bases; nucleotides outside the gene matches: 4. CDR1 is SGHVS, CDR2 FNYEAQ, per germline. The CDR3 has 15 amino acids. CDR3 coding DNA: TGTGCCAGCAGCCCCAGACTAGCGGGGGGCTACGAGCAGTACTTC. Amino acids: CASSPRLAGGYEQYF. The full variable domain, with the rest looked up from reference TRBV7-6 and TRBJ2-7, is GAGVSQSPRYKVTKRGQDVALRCDPISGHVSLYWYRQALGQGPEFLTYFNYEAQQDKSGLPNDRFSAERPEGSISTLTIQRTEQRDSAMYRCASSPRLAGGYEQYFGPGTRLTVT.

This clone appeared a single time. The chain employs TRBV4-3 and TRBJ1-2; TRBD1 is a possible D gene (5 bases). Deletions cut 0 bases from V and 3 bases from J, with 11 bases between. Germline values: CDR1 LGHNA, CDR2 YSLEER. The CDR3 loop spans 15 amino acids. The CDR3 nucleotides read TGCGCCAGCAGCCAAGATCGCGGGGGTGACTATGGCTACACCTTC. This encodes CASSQDRGGDYGYTF.

The chain uses TRBV30 and TRBJ1-6; no firm D call. With 4 bases removed from V and 4 bases from J, the gap between germline ends came to 5 bases. The CDR3 length is 12 residues. CDR1 is GTSNPN, CDR2 SVGIG, per germline (reference sequence). Here the CDR3 reads CAWTGYNSPLHF. The CDR3 bases are TGTGCCTGGACGGGGTATAATTCACCCCTCCACTTT.

The chain recombines TRBV18 with TRBJ1-1; tentative D call: TRBD1 (5 bases). Between the trimmed V and J ends, which lost 2 bases and 0 bases, there was a span of 16 bases. Germline V gives CDR1 KGHSH, CDR2 LQKENI. The CDR3 loop spans 17 amino acids. The CDR3 DNA follows: TGTGCCAGCTCACCATCATTCCTACAGGCCCTGAACACTGAAGCTTTCTTT. Translated, it gives CASSPSFLQALNTEAFF.

The chain is built from TRBV12-3 or TRBV12-4 and TRBJ1-1; D not certain. There are 13 residues in the CDR3. V lost 4 bases and J lost 3, with 9 bases in between. In DNA form, the CDR3 reads TGTGCCAGCAGTTCCCTCCGGGACACTGAAGCTTTCTTT. Translation gives CASSSLRDTEAFF.

V gene TRBV19 combines with J gene TRBJ1-3; D gene unclear. Germline CDR1 is LNHDA and CDR2 is SQIVND (reference sequence). The CDR3 is made up of 15 amino acids. V dropped 4 bases and J dropped 2 bases, with 12 bases sitting between them. The CDR3 DNA is TGTGCCAGTAGTAATCCCGCAGCGACTGGAAACACCATATATTTT. Its protein is CASSNPAATGNTIYF.

This chain uses TRBV13 with TRBJ1-2; 7 bases fit TRBD1. This CDR3 spans 13 amino acids. Germline values: CDR1 PRHDT, CDR2 FYEKMQ (reference sequence). Losses at the gene ends were 4 bases for V and 5 bases for J; bases not matched to a gene: 4. The CDR3 DNA reads TGTGCCAGCAGCTCCCGGGACAGTTATGGCTACACCTTC. It codes for CASSSRDSYGYTF.

The count of this clone is one. V and J are TRBV6-2 or TRBV6-3 and TRBJ2-6, with 7 bases that match TRBD1. The trim removed 2 bases at V and 15 bases at J, leaving 1 base unmatched. Germline loops: CDR1 MNHEY, CDR2 SVGEGT. The CDR3 length is 11 residues. CDR3 bases: TGTGCCAGCAGTTACGGGACAGACCTGACTTTC. It codes for CASSYGTDLTF.

The V call is TRBV5-8, the J call TRBJ1-3; D is uncertain. This CDR3 comprises 16 residues. CDR1 SGHTS and CDR2 YDEGEE come from the germline V gene. V was pared by 4 bases and J by 8 bases, with 22 bases between. The CDR3 bases are TGTGCCAGCAGCGTATTGACATTCTTCGGCGGGGACACCATATATTTT. It translates to CASSVLTFFGGDTIYF.

This clone was seen a single time. This rearrangement joins TRBV6-5 to TRBJ1-6, with D unclear. CDR1 is MNHEY, CDR2 SVGAGI, per germline. V was clipped by 2 bases and J by 7 bases, with 9 bases between them. CDR3 length: 14 residues. This CDR3 reads CASSYGKMNSPLHF. CDR3 coding DNA: TGTGCCAGCAGTTACGGCAAAATGAATTCACCCCTCCACTTT.

The chain combines TRBV4-3 with TRBJ1-1, with D perhaps TRBD1 (5 bases). CDR1 and CDR2 from the germline V gene are LGHNA and YSLEER. The CDR3 is made up of 11 amino acids. Trimming took 4 bases from V and 7 from J, leaving 7 bases between them. The CDR3 DNA follows: TGCGCCAGCAGCCTTGACAGTGAAGCTTTCTTT. Its translation is CASSLDSEAFF.

The rearrangement uses TRBV4-1 and TRBJ2-7, with D perhaps matching TRBD2 (6 bases). Trimming took off 0 bases at V and 1 base at J, with 13 bases between the two ends. The CDR3 extends over 16 amino acids. Germline CDR1 is MGHRA and CDR2 is YSYEKL. The CDR3 bases are TGCGCCAGCAGCCAAGACGACTCGGGGAGGTCCTACGAGCAGTACTTC. Amino acids: CASSQDDSGRSYEQYF.

This clone was observed a few times. CDR3 sequence reads: CASSQDNVLSGNTIYF. The CDR3 nucleotides read TGCGCCAGCAGCCAAGACAATGTACTCTCTGGAAACACCATATATTTT. The rearrangement joins TRBV4-3 to TRBJ1-3; no reliable D call. The CDR3 contains 16 residues. Trimming shortened V by 0 bases and J by 0 bases, and 9 bases separated the two germline ends. Per germline, CDR1 LGHNA and CDR2 YSLEER.

A remark on this clone: Other DNA variants within this sample encode the same CDR3. The chain combines TRBV28 with TRBJ2-7, with D hard to call. This CDR3 has 12 amino acids. Deletions cut 6 bases from V and 4 bases from J, with 10 bases between. Germline loops: CDR1 MDHEN, CDR2 SYDVKM. The CDR3 loop is CASSFRSYEQYF. CDR3 nucleotides: TGTGCCAGCAGCTTCAGGTCGTACGAGCAGTACTTC.

V is TRBV3-1 (or the pseudogene TRBV3-2) and J is TRBJ1-3, with D perhaps matching TRBD1 (5 bases). The CDR3 loop spans 16 amino acids. V lost 0 bases and J 1 base, leaving 10 bases between the germline ends. Germline CDR1 reads LGHDT; CDR2 reads YNNKEL (reference sequence). This CDR3 reads CASSQDSEGSGNTIYF. The CDR3 nucleotides read TGTGCCAGCAGCCAAGATTCGGAGGGGTCTGGAAACACCATATATTTT.

The V call is TRBV24-1, the J call TRBJ1-1, with D hard to call. Between the trimmed V and J ends, which lost 5 bases and 0 bases, there was a span of 18 bases. The V gene's germline CDR1 is KGHDR and CDR2 SFDVKD. The CDR3 runs to 17 residues. The CDR3 loop is CATSAPSAGPMNTEAFF. Written as DNA, the CDR3 is TGTGCCACCAGTGCCCCGTCAGCGGGCCCTATGAACACTGAAGCTTTCTTT.

V and J are TRBV4-3 and TRBJ2-4; possibly TRBD2 for D (6 bases). Germline CDR1 and CDR2: LGHNA and YSLEER. The V and J ends lost 0 bases and 2 bases respectively, with 20 bases between them. CDR3 length: 19 residues. CDR3 amino acids: CASSQDRRRGGTPKNIQYF. The CDR3 DNA is TGCGCCAGCAGCCAAGACAGGCGTCGGGGCGGGACTCCCAAAAACATTCAGTACTTC.